The rows below give T cell receptor beta chains drawn from one sample of a study of OX40 agonist ivuxolimab in advanced cancers. The table came from immunoSEQ multiplex PCR; TCRdb's copy has only in-frame clones and leaves some out. This sample has some 10,000 clones; roughly 80% occur once, and the top ten carry 8.5% to 12%. The specimen comprised CD4+ or CD8+ T cells sorted from blood, sampled in a trial of the OX40 agonist ivuxolimab. All receptors come from an adult with an advanced solid tumor such as melanoma, head and neck, liver or kidney cancer. The CDR3 runs from the conserved cysteine through the conserved F or W. A D gene is named only where the DNA matches it firmly. Clone size, where shown, is once, few, many, or a class for clones that have expanded.

abundance	d_gene	v_gene	j_gene	CDR3nt	CDR3aa
-	-	TRBV10-2	TRBJ2-3	TGCGCCAGCAGTGAGTCGCCGCTAACAGATACGCAGTATTTT	CASSESPLTDTQYF
-	-	TRBV12-5	TRBJ2-3	TGTGCTAGTGGTTTGGTACTATCGGGGGATTTCACAGATACGCAGTATTTT	CASGLVLSGDFTDTQYF
-	TRBD1	TRBV9	TRBJ2-7	TGTGCCAGCAGCCCCTTCGGACAGGGGCGGGGCGAGCAGTACTTC	CASSPFGQGRGEQYF
once	-	TRBV7-9	TRBJ2-7	TGTGCCAGCAGCTTATCCGGTGGAGGGGGAGACGAGCAGTACTTC	CASSLSGGGGDEQYF
-	TRBD1	TRBV7-9	TRBJ2-5	TGTGCCAGCAGCTTAAGGACAGGGAGCCAAGAGACCCAGTACTTC	CASSLRTGSQETQYF
-	-	TRBV5-1	TRBJ1-1	TGCGCCAGCAGCTTGGTAGGGAATTCGAACACTGAAGCTTTCTTT	CASSLVGNSNTEAFF
-	TRBD2	TRBV28	TRBJ2-1	TGTGCCAGCAGTTTGGTGGGGCTTGAGCGGGAGATGAATAATGAGCAGTTCTTC	CASSLVGLEREMNNEQFF
-	TRBD1	TRBV30	TRBJ2-3	TGTGCCTGGAGCCGGACAGGGGGGAGTGATACGCAGTATTTT	CAWSRTGGSDTQYF
-	TRBD1	TRBV2	TRBJ2-3	TGTGCCAGATTCCCGGGACAGGAACGTACTAGCACAGATACGCAGTATTTT	CARFPGQERTSTDTQYF
-	TRBD2	TRBV27	TRBJ2-3	TGTGCCAGCAGTCCCTCGGGACTAGCGGGAGATACGCAGTATTTT	CASSPSGLAGDTQYF
few	TRBD1	TRBV5-6	TRBJ1-2	TGTGCCAGCAGCCCGGACAGGGTTTCAAGTAGGGGCTACACCTTC	CASSPDRVSSRGYTF
-	TRBD1	TRBV28	TRBJ1-1	TGTGCCAGCAGTCCAACGGGACAGTCGAACACTGAAGCTTTCTTT	CASSPTGQSNTEAFF
-	-	TRBV9	TRBJ1-3	TGTGCCAGCAGCGTAGCTACGGGGGAACCCTCTGGAAACACCATATATTTT	CASSVATGEPSGNTIYF
-	TRBD2	TRBV27	TRBJ2-7	TGTGCCAGCAGTATGACTAGCGGGGGCTACGAGCAGTACTTC	CASSMTSGGYEQYF
-	TRBD2	TRBV30	TRBJ2-4	TGTGCCTGGAGTACTACGGGACTAGCGGGAGAGGGGGGGTACTTC	CAWSTTGLAGEGGYF
-	TRBD2	TRBV27	TRBJ2-1	TGTGCCTCAAGGGGCGGGAGCTCCTACAATGAGCAGTTCTTC	CASRGGSSYNEQFF
-	-	TRBV6-1	TRBJ2-3	TGTGCCAGCAGTGAAGCTAATAGCGGAACCTATTTCACAGATACGCAGTATTTT	CASSEANSGTYFTDTQYF
few	-	TRBV30	TRBJ2-2	TGTGCCTGGAGTCCAAACACCGGGGAGCTGTTTTTT	CAWSPNTGELFF
-	-	TRBV6-5	TRBJ2-3	TGTGCCAGCAGTTACTCCCTTACGGCAGATACGCAGTATTTT	CASSYSLTADTQYF
-	-	TRBV27	TRBJ1-6	TGTGCCAGCAGTTTATGGGCCTCTAATTCACCCCTCCACTTT	CASSLWASNSPLHF
-	-	TRBV28	TRBJ2-7	TGTGCCAGCAGGAGCGCCGGGACACGAAACTACGAGCAGTACTTC	CASRSAGTRNYEQYF
-	-	TRBV13	TRBJ2-5	TGTGCCAGCAACCCACAGGGACAAGAGACCCAGTACTTC	CASNPQGQETQYF
-	-	TRBV7-9	TRBJ2-7	TGTGCCAGCACGGGGTTGGGTGGATACGAGCAGTACTTC	CASTGLGGYEQYF
-	TRBD2	TRBV7-8	TRBJ2-1	TGTGCCAGCAGCTTGATAGCGGGAGGGCCGGTCGGGAATGAGCAGTTCTTC	CASSLIAGGPVGNEQFF
-	-	TRBV29-1	TRBJ2-5	TGCAGCGGGGAAGGACTGTCGGCAGTAGAGACCCAGTACTTC	CSGEGLSAVETQYF
-	TRBD2	TRBV28	TRBJ2-7	TGTGCCAGCAGTTCGGGACTAGCGGGGAGGAGCTCCTACGAGCAGTACTTC	CASSSGLAGRSSYEQYF
-	TRBD2	TRBV7-8	TRBJ2-7	TGTGCCAGCAGCCCACGACTAGCGGGAGACGGGGAGCAGTACTTC	CASSPRLAGDGEQYF
once	TRBD1	TRBV7-9	TRBJ1-2	TGTGCCAGCAACCCAGGGGACAGGGCCAACTATGGCTACACCTTC	CASNPGDRANYGYTF
-	-	TRBV19	TRBJ2-7	TGTGCCAGTAGTATTTTGGGCTTCTCCTACGAGCAGTACTTC	CASSILGFSYEQYF
-	-	TRBV28	TRBJ2-7	TGTGCCAGCAGTTTCCCCACCCGGTTTCGGGGGCCCTATCGCGAGCAGTACTTC	CASSFPTRFRGPYREQYF
-	TRBD2	TRBV9	TRBJ2-5	TGTGCCAGCAGCGTCACTAGCGGGCAACAAGAGACCCAGTACTTC	CASSVTSGQQETQYF
once	TRBD2	TRBV5-1	TRBJ2-7	TGCGCCAGCGCCCTGGCTAGCGGGGCCTACGAGCAGTACTTC	CASALASGAYEQYF
-	-	TRBV30	TRBJ2-7	TGTGCCTGGAGTGAGGACAACTTCTACGAGCAGTACTTC	CAWSEDNFYEQYF
-	TRBD2	TRBV27	TRBJ2-2	TGTGCCAGCAGTTTGGGGCTAGCGGGAGTTAACGGGGAGCTGTTTTTT	CASSLGLAGVNGELFF
-	TRBD1	TRBV9	TRBJ2-3	TGTGCCAGCAGCGTAGTGGGCAGGGGGCGAACAGATACGCAGTATTTT	CASSVVGRGRTDTQYF
-	TRBD2	TRBV19	TRBJ2-2	TGTGCCAGTAGGGGTTTAGCGGGAGTGTCGGTCACCGGGGAGCTGTTTTTT	CASRGLAGVSVTGELFF
-	-	TRBV29-1	TRBJ2-7	TGCAGCGTTTTTACGGACAGTAAATCTGGCTACGAGCAGTACTTC	CSVFTDSKSGYEQYF
-	TRBD2	TRBV9	TRBJ2-3	TGTGCCAGCAGTTGGACTAGCGGGACAGATACGCAGTATTTT	CASSWTSGTDTQYF
-	-	TRBV11-3	TRBJ2-5	TGTGCCAGCAGCTCAAACCTCCCGGATAGCAAGGAGACCCAGTACTTC	CASSSNLPDSKETQYF
-	-	TRBV10-3	TRBJ2-3	TGTGCCACAGCCTCTGCGGAGACAGATACGCAGTATTTT	CATASAETDTQYF
few	-	TRBV9	TRBJ1-2	TGTGCCAGCAGCCCAGGGACGGCTAACTATGGCTACACCTTC	CASSPGTANYGYTF
-	-	TRBV5-1	TRBJ1-1	TGCGCCAGCAGCCCGTTCCGACCCTCGAACACTGAAGCTTTCTTT	CASSPFRPSNTEAFF
-	-	TRBV13	TRBJ2-7	TGTGCCAGCAGCTTAGGCGCAGGGTTGATCGTCGAGCAGTACTTC	CASSLGAGLIVEQYF
-	-	TRBV7-3	TRBJ2-3	TGTGCCAGCAGCTTACCGTCAGATACGCAGTATTTT	CASSLPSDTQYF
-	TRBD1	TRBV29-1	TRBJ1-2	TGCAGCGTTCCGACAGGGGGCAGTATCAACTATGGCTACACCTTC	CSVPTGGSINYGYTF
-	TRBD2	TRBV9	TRBJ2-1	TGTGCCAGCAGCGTAGTGGGAGGGCGGAATGAGCAGTTCTTC	CASSVVGGRNEQFF
-	TRBD2	TRBV25-1	TRBJ2-5	TGTGCCAGCAGTGACCCAGGACGGCGGGGAGGGTGGACCCAGTACTTC	CASSDPGRRGGWTQYF
once	-	TRBV28	TRBJ1-3	TGTGCCAGCAGTTTAGACAGCACTAGCTCTGGAAACACCATATATTTT	CASSLDSTSSGNTIYF
-	-	TRBV11-2	TRBJ2-7	TGTGCCAGCAGCCCCGGAGGCTACGAGCAGTACTTC	CASSPGGYEQYF
-	TRBD2	TRBV4-3	TRBJ2-3	TGCGCCAGCAGCCAAGTTAGGGATAGCGGGAATGCGCAGTATTTT	CASSQVRDSGNAQYF
-	-	TRBV4-2	TRBJ1-1	TGTGCCAGCAGCCAAGATCAAGGGGGGAGGAACACTGAAGCTTTCTTT	CASSQDQGGRNTEAFF
few	-	TRBV27	TRBJ2-7	TGTGCCAGCAGTTTGGGGCAGGAGGTAAACGAGCAGTACTTC	CASSLGQEVNEQYF